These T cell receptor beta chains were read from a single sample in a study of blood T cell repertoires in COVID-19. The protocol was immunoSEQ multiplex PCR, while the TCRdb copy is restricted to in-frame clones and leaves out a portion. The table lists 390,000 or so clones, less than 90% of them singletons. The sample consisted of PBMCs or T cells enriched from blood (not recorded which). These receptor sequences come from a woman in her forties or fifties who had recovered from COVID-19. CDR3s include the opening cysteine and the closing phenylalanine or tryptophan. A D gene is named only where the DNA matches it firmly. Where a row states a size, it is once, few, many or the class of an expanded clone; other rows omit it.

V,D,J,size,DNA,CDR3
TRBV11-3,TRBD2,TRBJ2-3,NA,TGTGCCAGCAGCTTATCCGCGTTAGCGGGGGTAGATACGCAGTATTTT,CASSLSALAGVDTQYF
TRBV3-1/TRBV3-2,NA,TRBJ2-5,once,TGTGCCAGCAGCCAGATGGCAGGGAAAGAGACCCAGTACTTC,CASSQMAGKETQYF
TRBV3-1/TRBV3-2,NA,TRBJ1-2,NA,TGTGCCAGCAGCCAAGATTATGGGCGGGCCTATGGCTACACCTTC,CASSQDYGRAYGYTF
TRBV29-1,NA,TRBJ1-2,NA,TGCAGCGTTGAATTGGGAGGGGACTTCACCCATGGCTACACCTTC,CSVELGGDFTHGYTF
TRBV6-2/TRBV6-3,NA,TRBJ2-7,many,TGTGCCAGCAGCCTCCGGGACTACGAGCAGTACTTC,CASSLRDYEQYF
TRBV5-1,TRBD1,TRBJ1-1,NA,TGCGCCAGCAGCCTAAATACAGGGGCTCGGAACACTGAAGCTTTCTTT,CASSLNTGARNTEAFF
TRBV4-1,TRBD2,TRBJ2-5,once,TGCGCCAGCAGCCACCAAGCATCCCGGGGGACTAGCGGCCCGGGGACCCAGTACTTC,CASSHQASRGTSGPGTQYF
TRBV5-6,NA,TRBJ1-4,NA,TGTGCCAGCAGCTTTGGCTCCGGGACAACCTTGGTAAAACTGTTTTTT,CASSFGSGTTLVKLFF
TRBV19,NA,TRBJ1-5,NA,TGTGCCAGTGGACGGGAGATCGATCAGCCCCAGCATTTT,CASGREIDQPQHF
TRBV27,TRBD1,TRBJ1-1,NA,TGTGCCAGCACAGGGGGTGACGGCACTGAAGCTTTCTTT,CASTGGDGTEAFF
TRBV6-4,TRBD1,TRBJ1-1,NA,TGTGCCAGCGCCGGACAGGGGGGTGGGAAAGCTTTCTTT,CASAGQGGGKAFF
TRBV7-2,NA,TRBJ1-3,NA,TGTGCCAGCAGCTCCCTTAATACTGAGAGCCCCGGTAACACCATATATTTT,CASSSLNTESPGNTIYF
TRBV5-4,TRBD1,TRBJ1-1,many,TGTGCCAGCAGCGGCCGGACAGGGGGTGGCACTGAAGCTTTCTTT,CASSGRTGGGTEAFF
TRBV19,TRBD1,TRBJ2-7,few,TGTGCCAGTAGTAACAGGGGAAACGAGCAGTACTTC,CASSNRGNEQYF
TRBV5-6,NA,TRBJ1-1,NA,TGTGCCAGCAGCTTGGCCCAGGAACGGCGAGAGGCTTTCTTT,CASSLAQERREAFF
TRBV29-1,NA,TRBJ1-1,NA,TGCAGCGTTGGGGGAGGGGTAAACACTGAAGCTTTCTTT,CSVGGGVNTEAFF
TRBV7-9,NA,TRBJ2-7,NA,TGTGCCAGCAGCTATAGCTCCTACGAGCAGTACTTC,CASSYSSYEQYF
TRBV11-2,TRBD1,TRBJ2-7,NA,TGTGCCAGCAGGGGACAGCTTTACGAGCAGTACTTC,CASRGQLYEQYF
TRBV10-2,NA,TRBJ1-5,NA,TGCGCCAGCAGTGAGTCGATTCCCAAAAGAACGGGTCAGCCCCAGCATTTT,CASSESIPKRTGQPQHF
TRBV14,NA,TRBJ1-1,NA,TGTGCCAGCAGCCAAGACTTAAACACTGAAGCTTTCTTT,CASSQDLNTEAFF
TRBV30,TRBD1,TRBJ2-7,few,TGTGCCTGGAGTACCAGGACAGGGATCTACGAGCAGTACTTC,CAWSTRTGIYEQYF
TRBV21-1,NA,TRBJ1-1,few,TGTGCCAGCAGAGACAGGGAGCGACCGAACACTGAAGCTTTCTTT,CASRDRERPNTEAFF
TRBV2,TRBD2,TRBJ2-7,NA,TGTGCCAGCGACCCCGTTATAGCGGGACCGGGGGGGCAGTACTTC,CASDPVIAGPGGQYF
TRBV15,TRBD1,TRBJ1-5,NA,TGTGCCACAGCGTCAGGGGGGCGTTATCAGCCCCAGCATTTT,CATASGGRYQPQHF
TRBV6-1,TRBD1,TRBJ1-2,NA,TGTGCCAGCAGTGAAGAGGGGAGGAGGGGGCGAGGCTACACCTTC,CASSEEGRRGRGYTF
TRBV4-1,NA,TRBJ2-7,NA,TGCGCCAGCAGCCAAGAAAAGGACATCGGGGGCGAGCAGTACTTC,CASSQEKDIGGEQYF
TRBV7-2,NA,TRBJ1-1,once,TGTGCCAGCAGCTTAGTTCCGGGAAGGGACACTGAAGCTTTCTTT,CASSLVPGRDTEAFF
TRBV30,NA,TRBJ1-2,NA,TGTGCCTGGATTGGCGGTTGGGGCTACACCTTC,CAWIGGWGYTF
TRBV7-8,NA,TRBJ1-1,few,TGTGCCAGCAGCCCTATGTTGGGGGAGGCCACTGAAGCTTTCTTT,CASSPMLGEATEAFF
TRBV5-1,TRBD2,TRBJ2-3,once,TGCGCCAGCGGGACTAGCGTTCATACGCAGTATTTT,CASGTSVHTQYF
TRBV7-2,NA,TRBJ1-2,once,TGTGCCAGCAGCTTAGCTCAGGGAAGGAACTATGGCTACACCTTC,CASSLAQGRNYGYTF
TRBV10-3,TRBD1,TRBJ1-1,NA,TGTGCCATCAGTGAGGGACAGGGGGCAAACACTGAAGCTTTCTTT,CAISEGQGANTEAFF
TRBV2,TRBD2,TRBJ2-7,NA,TGTGCCAGCACTCCCGATGCGGGGGTCTACGAGCAGTACTTC,CASTPDAGVYEQYF
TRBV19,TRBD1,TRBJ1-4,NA,TGTGCCAGTAGTACCAGGCCGGGACAGACCAATGAAAAACTGTTTTTT,CASSTRPGQTNEKLFF
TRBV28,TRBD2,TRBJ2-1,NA,TGTGCCAGCAGTACCGGGACTAGCGGGAGGGGAGGATACAATGAGCAGTTCTTC,CASSTGTSGRGGYNEQFF
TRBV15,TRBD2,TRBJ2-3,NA,TGTGCCACCAGTTCGACTAGCGGGAGGGAGCGTGATACGCAGTATTTT,CATSSTSGRERDTQYF
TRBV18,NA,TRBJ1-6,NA,TGTGCCAGCTCACCAGGGAGTGGCTCCTATAATTCACCCCTCCACTTT,CASSPGSGSYNSPLHF
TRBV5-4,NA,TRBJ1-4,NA,TGTGCCAGCAGCCGGACGGGGGGCGATGGAAAACTGTTTTTT,CASSRTGGDGKLFF
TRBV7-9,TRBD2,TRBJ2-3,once,TGTGCCAGCAGCGAAACGGGACTAGCGGATCGGTATAGCACAGATACGCAGTATTTT,CASSETGLADRYSTDTQYF
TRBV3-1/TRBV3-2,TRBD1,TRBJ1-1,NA,TGTGCCAGCAATCTGCAGGGGGCAAGAGGGGCTTTCTTT,CASNLQGARGAFF
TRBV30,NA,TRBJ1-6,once,TGTGCCTGGAGGGTGGGCTCCCCGTATTCACCCCTCCACTTT,CAWRVGSPYSPLHF
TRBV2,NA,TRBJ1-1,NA,TGTGCCAGCAGTGCCACAGGGCGTACTGAAGCTTTCTTT,CASSATGRTEAFF
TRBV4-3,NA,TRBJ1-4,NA,TGCGCCAGCAGCCTTTCTTTTGCGGGTCTGGATGAAAAACTGTTTTTT,CASSLSFAGLDEKLFF
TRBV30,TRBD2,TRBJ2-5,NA,TGTGCCTGGAGCGAGCCCCGGATAGCGGGGGACTCATACCAAGAGACCCAGTACTTC,CAWSEPRIAGDSYQETQYF
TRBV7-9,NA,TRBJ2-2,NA,TGTGCCAGCAGCACACAGGGAACCGGGGAGCTGTTTTTT,CASSTQGTGELFF
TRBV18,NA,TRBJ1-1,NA,TGTGCCAGCTCACCAGGGACTAGTGGCACTGAAGCTTTCTTT,CASSPGTSGTEAFF
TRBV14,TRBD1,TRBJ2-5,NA,TGTGCCAGCAGTCGAGGGACAGTAGAGACCCAGTACTTC,CASSRGTVETQYF
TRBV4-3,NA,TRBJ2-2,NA,TGCGCCAGCAGCCAAGATCAAACAGGCACCGGGGAGCTGTTTTTT,CASSQDQTGTGELFF
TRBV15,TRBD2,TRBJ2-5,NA,TGTGCCACCAGCAGAGGACTAGCGGGGCGACAAGAGACCCAGTACTTC,CATSRGLAGRQETQYF
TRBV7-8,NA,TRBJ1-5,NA,TGTGCCAGCGGCCCGGGGAGCAATCAGCCCCAGCATTTT,CASGPGSNQPQHF
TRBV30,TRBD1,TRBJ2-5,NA,TGTGCCTGGAGGACAGGGAGAGAGACCCAGTACTTC,CAWRTGRETQYF
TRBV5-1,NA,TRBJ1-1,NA,TGCGCCAGCAGCTATCAAGGGGCCGGCTACACTGAAGCTTTCTTT,CASSYQGAGYTEAFF
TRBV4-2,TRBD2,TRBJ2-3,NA,TGTGCCAGCAGCCCAAGCGGGGGGGCAGCAGATACGCAGTATTTT,CASSPSGGAADTQYF
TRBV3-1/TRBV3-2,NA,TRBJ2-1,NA,TGTGCCAGCAGCCAAGGGCTAGTTATCGATGAGCAGTTCTTC,CASSQGLVIDEQFF